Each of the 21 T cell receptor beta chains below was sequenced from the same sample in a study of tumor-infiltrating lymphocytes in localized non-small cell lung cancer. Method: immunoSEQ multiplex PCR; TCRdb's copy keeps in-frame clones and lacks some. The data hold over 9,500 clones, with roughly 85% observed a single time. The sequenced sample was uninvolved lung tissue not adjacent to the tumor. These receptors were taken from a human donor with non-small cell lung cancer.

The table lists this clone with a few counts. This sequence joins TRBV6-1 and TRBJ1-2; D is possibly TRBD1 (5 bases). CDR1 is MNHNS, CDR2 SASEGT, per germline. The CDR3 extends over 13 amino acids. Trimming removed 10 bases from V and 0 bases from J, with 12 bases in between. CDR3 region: CATREPPNYGYTF. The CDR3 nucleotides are TGTGCCACCAGGGAACCTCCTAACTATGGCTACACCTTC.

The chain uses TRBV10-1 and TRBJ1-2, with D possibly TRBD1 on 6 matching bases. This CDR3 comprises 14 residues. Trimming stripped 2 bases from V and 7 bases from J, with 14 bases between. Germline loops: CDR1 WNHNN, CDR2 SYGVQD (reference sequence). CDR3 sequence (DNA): TGCGCCAGCAGTGAGACCGGCGGGACAACTGGCTACACCTTC. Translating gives CASSETGGTTGYTF.

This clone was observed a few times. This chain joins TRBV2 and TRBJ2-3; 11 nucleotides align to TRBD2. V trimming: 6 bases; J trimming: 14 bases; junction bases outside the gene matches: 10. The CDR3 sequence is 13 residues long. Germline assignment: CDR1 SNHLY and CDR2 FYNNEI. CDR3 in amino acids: CASREPAGTSGYF. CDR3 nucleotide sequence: TGTGCCAGCAGGGAACCGGCCGGGACTAGCGGGTATTTT.

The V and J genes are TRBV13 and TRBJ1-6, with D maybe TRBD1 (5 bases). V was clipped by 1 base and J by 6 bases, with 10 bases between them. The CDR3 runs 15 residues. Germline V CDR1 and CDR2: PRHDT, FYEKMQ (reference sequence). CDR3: CASSLVQGGNSPLHF. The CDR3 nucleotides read TGTGCCAGCAGCTTAGTTCAGGGTGGTAATTCACCCCTCCACTTT.

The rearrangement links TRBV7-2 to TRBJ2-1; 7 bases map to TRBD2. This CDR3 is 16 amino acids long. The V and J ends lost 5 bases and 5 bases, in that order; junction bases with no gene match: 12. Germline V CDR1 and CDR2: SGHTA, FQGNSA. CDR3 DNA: TGTGCCAGCAGCCCTCAAGGGACTAACTCTAACAATGAGCAGTTCTTC. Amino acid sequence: CASSPQGTNSNNEQFF. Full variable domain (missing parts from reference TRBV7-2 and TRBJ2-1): GAGVSQSPSNKVTEKGKDVELRCDPISGHTALYWYRQSLGQGLEFLIYFQGNSAPDKSGLPSDRFSAERTGGSVSTLTIQRTQQEDSAVYLCASSPQGTNSNNEQFFGPGTRLTVL.

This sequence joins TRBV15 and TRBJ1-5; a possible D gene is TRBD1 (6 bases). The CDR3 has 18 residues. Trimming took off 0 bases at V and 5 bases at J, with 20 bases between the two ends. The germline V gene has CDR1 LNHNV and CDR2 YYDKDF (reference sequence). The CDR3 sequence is CATSRDIGTPKWDQPQHF. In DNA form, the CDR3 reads TGTGCCACCAGCAGAGATATCGGGACACCCAAATGGGATCAGCCCCAGCATTTT.

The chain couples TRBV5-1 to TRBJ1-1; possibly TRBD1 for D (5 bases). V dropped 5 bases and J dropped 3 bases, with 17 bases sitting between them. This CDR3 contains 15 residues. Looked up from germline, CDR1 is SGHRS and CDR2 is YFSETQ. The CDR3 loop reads CASRGGSGADTEAFF. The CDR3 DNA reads TGCGCCAGCAGGGGGGGGTCTGGGGCGGACACTGAAGCTTTCTTT.

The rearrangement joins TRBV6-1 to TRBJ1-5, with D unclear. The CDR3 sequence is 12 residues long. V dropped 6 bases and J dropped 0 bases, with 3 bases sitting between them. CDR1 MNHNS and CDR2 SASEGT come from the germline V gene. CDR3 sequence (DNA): TGTGCCAGCAGCGGTAGCAATCAGCCCCAGCATTTT. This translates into CASSGSNQPQHF.

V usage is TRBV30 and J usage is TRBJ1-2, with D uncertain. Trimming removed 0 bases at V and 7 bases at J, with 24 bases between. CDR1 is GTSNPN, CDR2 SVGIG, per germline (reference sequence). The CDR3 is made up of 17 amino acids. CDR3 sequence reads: CAWSVLGKVGPGAGYTF. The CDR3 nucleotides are TGTGCCTGGAGTGTACTCGGTAAAGTCGGTCCAGGCGCTGGCTACACCTTC.

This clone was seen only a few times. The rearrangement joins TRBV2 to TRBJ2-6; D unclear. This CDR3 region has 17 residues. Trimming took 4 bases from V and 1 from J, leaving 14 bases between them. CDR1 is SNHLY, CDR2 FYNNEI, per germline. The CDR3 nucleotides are TGTGCCAGCAGTGTCTCCAGAACTGGTTCTGGGGCCAACGTCCTGACTTTC. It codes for CASSVSRTGSGANVLTF.

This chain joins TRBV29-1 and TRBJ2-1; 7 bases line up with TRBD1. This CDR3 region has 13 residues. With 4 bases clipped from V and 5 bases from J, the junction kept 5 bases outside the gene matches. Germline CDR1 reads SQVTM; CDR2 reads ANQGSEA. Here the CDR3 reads CSVATGRDNEQFF. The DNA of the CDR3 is TGCAGCGTTGCGACAGGGCGGGACAATGAGCAGTTCTTC.

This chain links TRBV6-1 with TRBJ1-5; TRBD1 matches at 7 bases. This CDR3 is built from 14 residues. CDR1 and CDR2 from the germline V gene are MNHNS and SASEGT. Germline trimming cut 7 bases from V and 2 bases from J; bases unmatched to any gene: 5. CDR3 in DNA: TGTGCCAGCACGAGACAGGGAGGCAATCAGCCCCAGCATTTT. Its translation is CASTRQGGNQPQHF.

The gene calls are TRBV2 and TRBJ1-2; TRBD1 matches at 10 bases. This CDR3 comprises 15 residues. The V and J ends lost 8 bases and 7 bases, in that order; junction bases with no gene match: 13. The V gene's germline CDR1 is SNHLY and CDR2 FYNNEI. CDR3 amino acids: CASGRGGQGRSGYTF. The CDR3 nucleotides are TGTGCCAGCGGACGTGGGGGACAGGGGAGAAGTGGCTACACCTTC.

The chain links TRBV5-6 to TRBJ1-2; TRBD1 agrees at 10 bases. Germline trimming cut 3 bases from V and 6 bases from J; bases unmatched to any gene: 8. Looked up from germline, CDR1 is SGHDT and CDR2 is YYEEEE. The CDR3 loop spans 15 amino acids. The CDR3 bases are TGTGCCAGCAGCTGGGGACAGGGGAGGATTAATGGCTACACCTTC. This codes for CASSWGQGRINGYTF.

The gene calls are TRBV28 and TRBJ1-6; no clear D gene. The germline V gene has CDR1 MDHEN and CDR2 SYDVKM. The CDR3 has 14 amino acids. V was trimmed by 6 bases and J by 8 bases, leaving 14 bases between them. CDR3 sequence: CASSPQSLDSPLHF. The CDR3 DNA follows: TGTGCCAGCAGCCCTCAGAGTCTCGATTCACCCCTCCACTTT.

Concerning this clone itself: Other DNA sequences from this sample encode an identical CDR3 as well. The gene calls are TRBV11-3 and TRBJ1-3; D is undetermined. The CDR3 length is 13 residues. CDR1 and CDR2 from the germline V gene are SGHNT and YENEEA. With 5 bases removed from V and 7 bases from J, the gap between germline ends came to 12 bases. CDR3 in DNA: TGTGCCAGCAGCACCGTCGTTGGGAACACCATATATTTT. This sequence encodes CASSTVVGNTIYF. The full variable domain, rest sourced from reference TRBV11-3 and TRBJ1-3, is EAGVVQSPRYKIIEKKQPVAFWCNPISGHNTLYWYLQNLGQGPELLIRYENEEAVDDSQLPKDRFSAERLKGVDSTLKIQPAELGDSAVYLCASSTVVGNTIYFGEGSWLTVV.

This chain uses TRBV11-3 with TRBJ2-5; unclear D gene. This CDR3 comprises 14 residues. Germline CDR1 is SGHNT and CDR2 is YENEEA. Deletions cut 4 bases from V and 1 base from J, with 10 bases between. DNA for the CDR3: TGTGCCAGCAGCTCTGGGCAGTCCCAAGAGACCCAGTACTTC. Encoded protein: CASSSGQSQETQYF.

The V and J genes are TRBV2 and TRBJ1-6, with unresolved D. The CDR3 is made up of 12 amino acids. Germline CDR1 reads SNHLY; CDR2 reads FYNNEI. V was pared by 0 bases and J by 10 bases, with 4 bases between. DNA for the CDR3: TGTGCCAGCAGTGAAGCAAGGTCACCCCTCCACTTT. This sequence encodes CASSEARSPLHF.

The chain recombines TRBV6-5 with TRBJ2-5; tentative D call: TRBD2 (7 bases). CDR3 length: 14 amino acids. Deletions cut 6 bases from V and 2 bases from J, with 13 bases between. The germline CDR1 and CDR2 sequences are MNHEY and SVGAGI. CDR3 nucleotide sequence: TGTGCCAGCAGCATGGGAGGGGGACAAGAGACCCAGTACTTC. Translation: CASSMGGGQETQYF.

The CDR3 sequence is CASRVDSYGYTF. DNA of the CDR3: TGCGCCAGCAGAGTGGACAGCTATGGCTACACCTTC. The chain carries TRBV10-2 and TRBJ1-2; the D gene is possibly TRBD1 (6 bases). V was shortened by 6 bases and J by 4 bases, with 9 bases between the two germline ends. The CDR3 sequence is 12 residues long. The germline V gene has CDR1 WSHSY and CDR2 SAAADI.

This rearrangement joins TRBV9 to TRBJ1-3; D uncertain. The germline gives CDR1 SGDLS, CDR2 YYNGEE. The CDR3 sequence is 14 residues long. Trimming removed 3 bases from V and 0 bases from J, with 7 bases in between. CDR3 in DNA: TGTGCCAGCAGCGGAACTAACTCTGGAAACACCATATATTTT. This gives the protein CASSGTNSGNTIYF.